This T cell receptor beta chain was identified in a study of blood T cell repertoires in COVID-19. Overall study context: The samples span acute and convalescent COVID-19 from the United States, Italy and Spain. T cells, B-cell-depleted T cells, or PBMCs provided the cDNA or gDNA that served as material.

Original processing methods: Reference gene primer amplification yielded estimated nucleated cell counts. Some clones are missing from TCRdb's copy, which holds only in-frame ones; the method was immunoSEQ multiplex PCR. The DNA gave D and trimming, while V, J and clone size come from that table. Of 130,000 or so clones listed, 70% to 90% are singletons. This CDR3 has 14 residues. Germline loops: CDR1 SGHAT, CDR2 FQNNGV. This clone was seen only once. At one end the junction does not follow the germline gene, possibly because of a read error. The rearrangement links TRBV11-2 to TRBJ2-3; possibly TRBD1 for D (5 bases). Sample: peripheral blood. This TCR was sampled from a woman aged 55-70 years with acute or convalescent COVID-19. The CDR3 coding sequence is TGTGCCAGCAGCCTAGACAGAAACACAGATACGCAGTATTTT. Translation: CASSLDRNTDTQYF.